Listed below are T cell receptor beta chains from one sample, sequenced in a study of identical twins. Each CDR3 protein gets one entry after TCRdb re-called the 5' RACE reads with MiXCR. The sample carries about 900,000 distinct CDR3 sequences, around an eighth recorded once. Another study also made use of these data, one on yellow fever vaccine responses in identical twins.

Sample: PBMCs. The receptor set was obtained from a young woman in good health. Each CDR3 is given with its conserved first and last residue. The order of the fields is D gene, J gene, V gene, clone size, CDR3 DNA, CDR3 protein. A D gene is named only where the DNA matches it firmly. The listing skips clone size in some rows; elsewhere it reads once, few, many or a size class.

D: TRBD2
J: TRBJ2-1
V: TRBV2
size: .
DNA: TGTGCCAGCAGTCTAATTAGCGGGGGACCCTACAATGAGCAGTTCTTC
CDR3: CASSLISGGPYNEQFF

D: .
J: TRBJ1-1
V: TRBV28
size: .
DNA: TGTGCCAGCAGCCCCGCCAGATCTGAAGCTTTCTTT
CDR3: CASSPARSEAFF

D: .
J: TRBJ1-1
V: TRBV20-1
size: few
DNA: TGCAGTGCTAGAGTAGGGGTGAACACTGAAGCTTTCTTT
CDR3: CSARVGVNTEAFF

D: .
J: TRBJ2-5
V: TRBV7-9
size: many
DNA: TGCGCCAGCAGCCGACCTGGGGGGGAGACCCAGTACTTC
CDR3: CASSRPGGETQYF

D: TRBD2
J: TRBJ2-7
V: TRBV20-1
size: .
DNA: TGCAGTGCTAGAGCCCTAGCGGGAGGAGACTACGAGCAGTACTTC
CDR3: CSARALAGGDYEQYF

D: .
J: TRBJ1-1
V: TRBV12-3/TRBV12-4
size: .
DNA: TGTGCCCTCTGTTTAGCGTACAGTCGGCTCCGGGATAACACTGAAGCTTTCTTT
CDR3: CALCLAYSRLRDNTEAFF

D: TRBD1
J: TRBJ1-1
V: TRBV28
size: .
DNA: TGTGCCAGCAGTTTTTCGGCTCCAGGGGGGAACACTGAAGCTTTCTTT
CDR3: CASSFSAPGGNTEAFF

D: TRBD2
J: TRBJ2-7
V: TRBV9
size: .
DNA: TGTGCCAGCAGCGTAGAACTAGCGGGATACAACGAGCAGTACTTC
CDR3: CASSVELAGYNEQYF

D: .
J: TRBJ2-7
V: TRBV29-1
size: many
DNA: TGCAGCGGGCAGAGAGGCCACGAGCAGTACTTC
CDR3: CSGQRGHEQYF

D: .
J: TRBJ2-1
V: TRBV28
size: few
DNA: TGTGCCGCCTCAGACGGACAGAACTACAATGAGCAGTTCTTC
CDR3: CAASDGQNYNEQFF

D: TRBD1
J: TRBJ2-5
V: TRBV6-2/TRBV6-3
size: .
DNA: TGTGCCAGCAGTTCAAGACAGGGGGCTGGAGAGACCCAGTACTTC
CDR3: CASSSRQGAGETQYF

D: .
J: TRBJ2-1
V: TRBV7-9
size: few
DNA: TGTGCCAGCAGCCATGGGGGGACAGTCTACAATGAGCAGTTCTTC
CDR3: CASSHGGTVYNEQFF

D: .
J: TRBJ1-2
V: TRBV6-6
size: .
DNA: TGTGCCAGCACTCCCTGGGGGAACTATGGCTACACCTTC
CDR3: CASTPWGNYGYTF

D: .
J: TRBJ1-1
V: TRBV12-5
size: few
DNA: TGTGCTAGTGGCCCGACCAGGGATGCTGAAGCTTTCTTT
CDR3: CASGPTRDAEAFF

D: .
J: TRBJ1-5
V: TRBV25-1
size: few
DNA: TGTGCCAGCAGTGAACCAGGGGCAGGCTTCAATCAGCCCCAGCATTTT
CDR3: CASSEPGAGFNQPQHF

D: .
J: TRBJ1-4
V: TRBV13
size: few
DNA: TGTGCCAGCAGCTTAGGGGGCTTTGGTGAAAAACTGTTTTTT
CDR3: CASSLGGFGEKLFF

D: TRBD2
J: TRBJ2-1
V: TRBV7-3
size: many
DNA: TGTGCCAGCAGCTATAGCGGGGGAACTCAAAATGAGCAGTTCTTC
CDR3: CASSYSGGTQNEQFF

D: .
J: TRBJ2-2
V: TRBV28
size: .
DNA: TGTGCCAGCAGTTTGTTATCGGCGGGACAAGTCACCGGGGAGCTGTTTTTT
CDR3: CASSLLSAGQVTGELFF

D: TRBD2
J: TRBJ2-1
V: TRBV12-3/TRBV12-4
size: few
DNA: TGTGCCAGCAGTACAGTCTTGAGGACTAGCGGGAGTCGCCTCTACAATGAGCAGTTCTTC
CDR3: CASSTVLRTSGSRLYNEQFF

D: TRBD1
J: TRBJ1-1
V: TRBV20-1
size: .
DNA: TGCAGTGCTAGCGACAGGGCGTGGACTGAAGCTTTCTTT
CDR3: CSASDRAWTEAFF

D: TRBD1
J: TRBJ2-3
V: TRBV4-2
size: few
DNA: TGTGCCAGCAGCCAAGATCGGGGTGGGACAGCAAGCACAGATACGCAGTATTTT
CDR3: CASSQDRGGTASTDTQYF

D: .
J: TRBJ1-4
V: TRBV10-1
size: many
DNA: TGCGCCAGCAACGGACAGAAGAATGAAAAACTGTTTTTT
CDR3: CASNGQKNEKLFF

D: TRBD1
J: TRBJ1-1
V: TRBV6-1
size: .
DNA: TGTGCCATCCGAGGGGGCGCATTGAACACTGAAGCTTTCTTT
CDR3: CAIRGGALNTEAFF

D: TRBD2
J: TRBJ2-2
V: TRBV11-1
size: .
DNA: TGTGCCAGCAGACCTCGGTTGGCTAGCGGGGACGGTAGGACCGGGGAGCTGTTTTTT
CDR3: CASRPRLASGDGRTGELFF

D: TRBD2
J: TRBJ2-7
V: TRBV10-3
size: many
DNA: TGTGCCATCGCGGGGGGGACCTACGAGCAGTACTTC
CDR3: CAIAGGTYEQYF

D: TRBD2
J: TRBJ2-1
V: TRBV29-1
size: .
DNA: TGCAGCGTTGCGGACCGAGCGGGAGTTACTTACAATGAGCAGTTCTTC
CDR3: CSVADRAGVTYNEQFF

D: TRBD1
J: TRBJ1-1
V: TRBV24-1
size: many
DNA: TGTGCCACCAGTGGGACAGGAGATGAAGCTTTCTTT
CDR3: CATSGTGDEAFF

D: .
J: TRBJ2-5
V: TRBV27
size: .
DNA: TGTGCCAGCAGTTTATCGGGGACACAGGTTGAAGAGACCCAGTACTTC
CDR3: CASSLSGTQVEETQYF

D: .
J: TRBJ1-2
V: TRBV4-1
size: .
DNA: TGCGCCAGCAGCCAAGGAGCACAAGCTCTCTATGGCTACACCTTC
CDR3: CASSQGAQALYGYTF

D: .
J: TRBJ1-2
V: TRBV14
size: many
DNA: TGTGCCAGCAGCCCAACAGCTCCGAACTATGGCTACACCTTC
CDR3: CASSPTAPNYGYTF

D: .
J: TRBJ1-1
V: TRBV14
size: few
DNA: TGTGCCAGCAGCCAAGGTGGGGCTTCCCTCTGGACTGAAGCTTTCTTT
CDR3: CASSQGGASLWTEAFF

D: TRBD2
J: TRBJ2-1
V: TRBV6-1
size: few
DNA: TGTGCCAGCAGCCGCCTAGCGGGGTTCTACAATGAGCAGTTCTTC
CDR3: CASSRLAGFYNEQFF

D: .
J: TRBJ1-1
V: TRBV29-1
size: few
DNA: TGCAGCGTTGAACCACGGCTATCTAACGGTGAAGCTTTCTTT
CDR3: CSVEPRLSNGEAFF

D: .
J: TRBJ1-4
V: TRBV6-1
size: few
DNA: TGTGCCAGCACCTCAGAAAATTTTAATGAAAAACTGTTTTTT
CDR3: CASTSENFNEKLFF

D: .
J: TRBJ2-7
V: TRBV20-1
size: .
DNA: TGCAGTGCTAGAGATAGTGGCCCCGAGCAGTACTTC
CDR3: CSARDSGPEQYF

D: TRBD2
J: TRBJ2-1
V: TRBV29-1
size: few
DNA: TGCAGCGTTGAAGTCGGGGGGGGGCATGTCAATGAGCAGTTCTTC
CDR3: CSVEVGGGHVNEQFF

D: .
J: TRBJ1-5
V: TRBV28
size: .
DNA: TGTGCCAGCAGTTTGGTGGGCGCAGGCCTTCAGCCCCAGCATTTT
CDR3: CASSLVGAGLQPQHF

D: .
J: TRBJ1-1
V: TRBV12-3/TRBV12-4
size: .
DNA: TGTGCCAGCAGTTCGTGGCTCAGGGATACGAACACTGAAGCTTTCTTT
CDR3: CASSSWLRDTNTEAFF

D: TRBD2
J: TRBJ2-2
V: TRBV10-3
size: .
DNA: TGTGCCATCAGTGAGTCAGAGCGGGACCCTTCCGGGGAGCTGTTTTTT
CDR3: CAISESERDPSGELFF

D: .
J: TRBJ2-7
V: TRBV4-1
size: few
DNA: TGCGCCAGCAGCCGTACCGGGCACAACCCCTACGAGCAGTACTTC
CDR3: CASSRTGHNPYEQYF

D: .
J: TRBJ2-5
V: TRBV11-2
size: many
DNA: TGTGCCAGCAGCTTAGAACCGCTCCAAGAGACCCAGTACTTC
CDR3: CASSLEPLQETQYF

D: TRBD2
J: TRBJ2-3
V: TRBV15
size: many
DNA: TGTGCCACCAGCAGAGACATGACTAGCGGAGGGAAGTATTTT
CDR3: CATSRDMTSGGKYF

D: TRBD1
J: TRBJ1-1
V: TRBV20-1
size: many
DNA: TGCAGTGCTACGCGGACAGGGAACACTGAAGCTTTCTTT
CDR3: CSATRTGNTEAFF

D: .
J: TRBJ2-1
V: TRBV29-1
size: few
DNA: TGCAGCGTTGACGGGCTTGGCAGATCGGGCTACAATGAGCAGTTCTTC
CDR3: CSVDGLGRSGYNEQFF

D: .
J: TRBJ2-7
V: TRBV5-1
size: few
DNA: TGCGCCAGCAGCCCCGATGAGAGCGGACCTGCCTACGAGCAGTACTTC
CDR3: CASSPDESGPAYEQYF

D: TRBD1
J: TRBJ2-1
V: TRBV11-2
size: many
DNA: TGTGCCAGCAGCCGGGGACAGGGATTTTACAATGAGCAGTTCTTC
CDR3: CASSRGQGFYNEQFF

D: .
J: TRBJ2-5
V: TRBV28
size: many
DNA: TGTGCCAGCAGTTTAATGTTCCAGGCTCCGGCCCAAGAGACCCAGTACTTC
CDR3: CASSLMFQAPAQETQYF

D: TRBD2
J: TRBJ2-5
V: TRBV4-1
size: .
DNA: TGCGCCAGCAGCCAAGTTTCTCTAGCGGGGACCCAGTACTTC
CDR3: CASSQVSLAGTQYF

D: .
J: TRBJ2-3
V: TRBV11-3
size: .
DNA: TGTGCCAGCAGCTTACTTCCAGGGACAAGCACAGATACGCAGTATTTT
CDR3: CASSLLPGTSTDTQYF

D: .
J: TRBJ1-5
V: TRBV28
size: many
DNA: TGTGCCAGCAGTAAAACAGGAAGCAATCAGCCCCAGCATTTT
CDR3: CASSKTGSNQPQHF

D: TRBD2
J: TRBJ2-1
V: TRBV7-3
size: many
DNA: TGTGCCAGCAGCTTAACGGGTGGCGGGGGACACAATGAGCAGTTCTTC
CDR3: CASSLTGGGGHNEQFF

D: TRBD2
J: TRBJ2-5
V: TRBV7-9
size: once
DNA: TGTGCCAGCAGCTACCCCATTGGGGGGGTGGAGACCCAGTACTTC
CDR3: CASSYPIGGVETQYF

D: TRBD1
J: TRBJ2-5
V: TRBV2
size: .
DNA: TGTGCCAGCAAGGGACAGGTTCAAGAGACCCAGTACTTC
CDR3: CASKGQVQETQYF